These 21 T cell receptor beta chains were sequenced from one sample in a study of T cell repertoires in ileal Crohn's disease. Time point of the sample: proximal margin of the surgical specimen (macroscopically non-inflamed). The protocol was immunoSEQ multiplex PCR, while the TCRdb copy is restricted to in-frame clones and leaves out a portion. The table includes several thousand clones, around 90% detected once. The material sequenced was ileal tissue. The receptors were gathered from an adult with Crohn's disease.

V usage is TRBV5-1 and J usage is TRBJ2-7; D gene uncertain. CDR1 and CDR2 from the germline V gene are SGHRS and YFSETQ. The V and J ends lost 5 bases and 0 bases respectively, with 12 bases between them. The CDR3 loop spans 14 amino acids. In DNA, the CDR3 is TGCGCCAGCAGGCTGGCTGTCAGCTCCTACGAGCAGTACTTC. It yields the protein CASRLAVSSYEQYF.

The rearrangement links TRBV5-5 to TRBJ2-7; D gene ambiguous. Germline CDR1 SGHKS, CDR2 YYEKEE (reference sequence). With 5 bases removed from V and 3 bases from J, the gap between germline ends came to 9 bases. The CDR3 sequence is 12 residues long. Written as DNA, the CDR3 is TGTGCCAGCAGTGGAAAGTTCTACGAGCAGTACTTC. Its translation: CASSGKFYEQYF.

The chain recombines TRBV11-3 with TRBJ1-4; D is unclear. This CDR3 has 17 amino acids. Trimming took off 1 base at V and 0 bases at J, with 12 bases between the two ends. CDR1 is SGHNT and CDR2 is YENEEA in the germline V gene. The CDR3 sequence is CASSLGGTGATNEKLFF. CDR3 DNA sequence: TGTGCCAGCAGCTTAGGAGGTACGGGAGCAACTAATGAAAAACTGTTTTTT.

The count of this clone is one. The V gene is TRBV7-9, the J gene TRBJ2-7, with D unresolved. In germline, CDR1 is SEHNR, CDR2 FQNEAQ (reference sequence). V was trimmed by 5 bases and J by 3 bases, leaving 11 bases between them. The length of the CDR3 is 13 residues. The CDR3 region is CASSGDNNYEQYF. CDR3 DNA: TGTGCCAGCAGCGGAGACAACAACTACGAGCAGTACTTC.

The chain is built from TRBV11-2 and TRBJ2-7; TRBD1 agrees at 12 bases. The CDR3 contains 15 residues. CDR1 SGHAT and CDR2 FQNNGV come from the germline V gene. V was clipped by 5 bases and J by 2 bases; unmatched bases: 4. CDR3 nucleotides: TGTGCCAGCAGCCGGGGACAGGGGGCGCCCTACGAGCAGTACTTC. This codes for CASSRGQGAPYEQYF.

This clone appeared a few times. This CDR3 is CASGSFRPQHF. In DNA form, the CDR3 reads TGTGCCAGCGGATCATTTCGGCCCCAGCATTTT. The J gene is TRBJ1-5, the V gene TRBV6-5; D is unclear. CDR3 length: 11 amino acids. The V end was cut by 8 bases, the J end by 9 bases, with 11 bases between. Per the germline V gene, CDR1 is MNHEY and CDR2 is SVGAGI.

J is TRBJ2-3 and V is TRBV2; TRBD2 matches 9 bases. Germline V CDR1 and CDR2: SNHLY, FYNNEI. The trim removed 7 bases at V and 4 bases at J, leaving 6 bases unmatched. The CDR3 is made up of 14 amino acids. The chain's CDR3 is CASNKREVADTQYF. As DNA, the CDR3 is TGTGCCAGCAACAAGCGGGAGGTAGCAGATACGCAGTATTTT.

The chain recombines TRBV7-2 with TRBJ1-1; TRBD1 matches at 7 bases. The germline CDR1 and CDR2 sequences are SGHTA and FQGNSA. The CDR3 runs 14 residues. The V segment lost 5 bases and the J segment 5 bases; nucleotides outside the gene matches: 8. As DNA, the CDR3 is TGTGCCAGCAGCCTCCAGGGGGGAGGGACTGAAGCTTTCTTT. Its protein is CASSLQGGGTEAFF.

On this clone itself: Other DNA sequences of this sample code for an identical CDR3. This chain connects TRBV9 to TRBJ2-7, with 9 bases fitting TRBD1. V lost 4 bases to trimming and J lost 2 bases; unmatched junction nucleotides: 4. The germline V gene encodes CDR1 SGDLS and CDR2 YYNGEE. This CDR3 comprises 14 residues. For the CDR3, the DNA is TGTGCCAGCAGCCCGGGACAGGGAGCCTACGAGCAGTACTTC. This codes for CASSPGQGAYEQYF. The whole variable domain, remainder taken from reference TRBV9 and TRBJ2-7, is DSGVTQTPKHLITATGQRVTLRCSPRSGDLSVYWYQQSLDQGLQFLIQYYNGEERAKGNILERFSAQQFPDLHSELNLSSLELGDSALYFCASSPGQGAYEQYFGPGTRLTVT.

The V and J genes are TRBV5-3 and TRBJ2-7; 7 bases are a match to TRBD2. TRBV5-3 is assigned to the ORF class and has an uncertain function. After removal of 4 bases from V and 2 bases from J, the junction contained 3 bases not matched to a gene. CDR3 size: 13 residues. The chain's CDR3 is CARSPGLAYEQYF. Here the CDR3 DNA reads TGTGCCAGAAGCCCTGGACTAGCCTACGAGCAGTACTTC.

The chain couples TRBV11-3 to TRBJ2-7; TRBD2 matches at 14 bases. Germline CDR1 SGHNT, CDR2 YENEEA. This CDR3 is built from 15 residues. V dropped 5 bases and J dropped 5; count of bases not matched to a gene: 5. CDR3 DNA: TGTGCCAGCAGCCCGGGACTAGCGGGAGTCGACGAGCAGTACTTC. Translating gives CASSPGLAGVDEQYF. The full variable domain, rest sourced from reference TRBV11-3 and TRBJ2-7, is EAGVVQSPRYKIIEKKQPVAFWCNPISGHNTLYWYLQNLGQGPELLIRYENEEAVDDSQLPKDRFSAERLKGVDSTLKIQPAELGDSAVYLCASSPGLAGVDEQYFGPGTRLTVT.

By proportion, this clone is large. This sequence joins TRBV30 and TRBJ2-6; tentatively, D is TRBD1 (5 bases). Germline V CDR1 and CDR2: GTSNPN, SVGIG (reference sequence). This CDR3 is 15 amino acids long. The V end lost 3 bases, the J end lost 0 bases, and 9 bases lay between the germline ends. CDR3 sequence (DNA): TGTGCCTGGAGCCCAGGGATCTCTGGGGCCAACGTCCTGACTTTC. This codes for CAWSPGISGANVLTF.

The J gene is TRBJ2-3, the V gene TRBV20-1; D is uncertain. Germline V gene sequence: CDR1 DFQATT, CDR2 SNEGSKA (reference sequence). The V end was cut by 4 bases, the J end by 3 bases, with 5 bases between. The CDR3 length is 11 residues. CDR3 coding DNA: TGCAGTGCTACAGGAACAGATACGCAGTATTTT. Amino acids: CSATGTDTQYF.

The chain uses TRBV11-2 and TRBJ1-4; D call uncertain. From germline, CDR1 is SGHAT and CDR2 FQNNGV. CDR3 length equals 15 residues. V was trimmed by 0 bases and J by 7 bases, leaving 12 bases between them. The chain's CDR3 is CASSLDRFRVEKLFF. The CDR3 DNA reads as TGTGCCAGCAGCTTAGATAGATTTCGGGTTGAAAAACTGTTTTTT.

The chain joins TRBV5-1 to TRBJ1-1, with 10 positions matching TRBD1. Trimming took 2 bases from V and 4 from J; bases not matched to a gene: 8. The germline CDR1 and CDR2 sequences are SGHRS and YFSETQ. The CDR3 is 16 amino acids. CDR3 residues: CASSFSGTGVGTEAFF. The CDR3, as DNA: TGCGCCAGCAGCTTTTCCGGGACAGGGGTAGGCACTGAAGCTTTCTTT.

The chain employs TRBV5-1 and TRBJ1-1, with 12 bases matching TRBD1. The trim removed 0 bases at V and 7 bases at J, leaving 13 bases unmatched. The germline V gene has CDR1 SGHRS and CDR2 YFSETQ. This CDR3 has 18 amino acids. The CDR3 bases are TGCGCCAGCAGCTTGGCAGGGGGACAGGGGGCGCGGATGAGTGAAGCTTTCTTT. Translating gives CASSLAGGQGARMSEAFF.

V and J are TRBV27 and TRBJ2-3; tentatively, D is TRBD2 (5 bases). Trimming shortened V by 4 bases and J by 3 bases, and 11 bases separated the two germline ends. CDR1 MNHEY and CDR2 SMNVEV come from the germline V gene (reference sequence). This CDR3 comprises 14 residues. The CDR3 is CASSSRRATDTQYF. DNA for the CDR3: TGTGCCAGCAGTTCACGGCGGGCAACAGATACGCAGTATTTT.

The V and J genes are TRBV6-6 and TRBJ2-1; the D is unclear. The CDR3 is made up of 12 amino acids. Trimming removed 7 bases at V and 7 bases at J, with 11 bases between. The V gene's germline CDR1 is MNHNY and CDR2 SVGAGI (reference sequence). CDR3 in DNA: TGTGCCAGCACCTCGAATGCGAATGAGCAGTTCTTC. Its translation is CASTSNANEQFF.

This chain joins TRBV5-1 and TRBJ1-2; D gene uncertain. In germline, CDR1 is SGHRS, CDR2 YFSETQ. The CDR3 contains 15 residues. Trimming shortened V by 0 bases and J by 8 bases, and 17 bases separated the two germline ends. CDR3 residues: CASSLEPGKSVGYTF. DNA of the CDR3: TGCGCCAGCAGCTTGGAGCCGGGAAAATCAGTAGGCTACACCTTC.

The chain links TRBV30 to TRBJ2-1; no reliable D call. Germline V CDR1 and CDR2: GTSNPN, SVGIG (reference sequence). Deletions cut 6 bases from V and 4 bases from J, with 4 bases between. The CDR3 totals 10 residues. The CDR3 spells CACRYNEQFF. In nucleotides, the CDR3 is TGTGCCTGTAGGTACAATGAGCAGTTCTTC.

This chain links TRBV27 with TRBJ1-5, with D possibly matching TRBD1 (6 bases). CDR3 length equals 16 residues. Per the germline V gene, CDR1 is MNHEY and CDR2 is SMNVEV (reference sequence). Trimming left V 2 bases short and J 0 bases short, with 11 bases between. DNA of the CDR3: TGTGCCAGCAGTTTACAGGGGCCCTATAGCAATCAGCCCCAGCATTTT. Encoded protein: CASSLQGPYSNQPQHF.